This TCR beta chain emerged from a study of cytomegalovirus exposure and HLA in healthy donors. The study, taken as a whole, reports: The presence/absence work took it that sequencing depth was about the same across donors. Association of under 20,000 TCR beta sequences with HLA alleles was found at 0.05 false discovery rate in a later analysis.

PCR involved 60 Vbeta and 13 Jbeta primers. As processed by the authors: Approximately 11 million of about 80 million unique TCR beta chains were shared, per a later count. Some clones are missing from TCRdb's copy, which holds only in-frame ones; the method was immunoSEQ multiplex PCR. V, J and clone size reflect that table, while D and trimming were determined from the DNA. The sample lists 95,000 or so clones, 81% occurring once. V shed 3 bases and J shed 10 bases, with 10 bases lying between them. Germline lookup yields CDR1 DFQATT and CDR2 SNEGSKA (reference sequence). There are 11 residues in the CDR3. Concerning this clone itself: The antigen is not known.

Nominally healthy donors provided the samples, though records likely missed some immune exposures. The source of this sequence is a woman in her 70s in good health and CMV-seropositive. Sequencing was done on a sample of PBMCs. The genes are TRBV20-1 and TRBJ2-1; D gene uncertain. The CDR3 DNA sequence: TGCAGTGCTAGCGAGCAACGCGAGCAGTTCTTC. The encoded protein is CSASEQREQFF.